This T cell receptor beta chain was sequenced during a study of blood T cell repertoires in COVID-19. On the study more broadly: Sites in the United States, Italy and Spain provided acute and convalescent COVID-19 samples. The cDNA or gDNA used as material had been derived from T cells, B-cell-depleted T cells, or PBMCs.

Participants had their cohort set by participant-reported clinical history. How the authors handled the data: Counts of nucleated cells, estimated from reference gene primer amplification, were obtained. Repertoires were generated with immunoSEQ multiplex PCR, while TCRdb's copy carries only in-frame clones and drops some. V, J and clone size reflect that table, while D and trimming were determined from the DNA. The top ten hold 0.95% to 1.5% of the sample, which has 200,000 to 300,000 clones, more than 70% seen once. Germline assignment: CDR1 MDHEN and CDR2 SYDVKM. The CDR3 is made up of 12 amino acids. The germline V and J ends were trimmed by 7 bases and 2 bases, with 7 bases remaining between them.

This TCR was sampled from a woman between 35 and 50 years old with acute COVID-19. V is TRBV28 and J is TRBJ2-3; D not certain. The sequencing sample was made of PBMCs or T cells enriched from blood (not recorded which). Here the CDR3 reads CASNTYTDTQYF. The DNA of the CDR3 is TGTGCCAGCAACACATACACAGATACGCAGTATTTT. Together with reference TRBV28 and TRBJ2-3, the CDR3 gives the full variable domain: DVKVTQSSRYLVKRTGEKVFLECVQDMDHENMFWYRQDPGLGLRLIYFSYDVKMKEKGDIPEGYSVSREKKERFSLILESASTNQTSMYLCASNTYTDTQYFGPGTRLTVL.